One and the same sample provided the 30 T cell receptor beta chains below, sequenced in a study of blood T cell repertoires in COVID-19. Clones were read by immunoSEQ multiplex PCR, and TCRdb kept only the in-frame ones, dropping some. The data show about 310,000 clones, over 75% seen once. The sequenced material came from PBMCs or T cells enriched from blood (not recorded which). These receptors originate from a man aged 25-45 years who had recovered from COVID-19.

This chain joins TRBV7-9 and TRBJ1-5; the D gene is possibly TRBD1 (5 bases). The CDR3 length is 13 residues. The germline V gene has CDR1 SEHNR and CDR2 FQNEAQ (reference sequence). The V and J ends lost 1 base and 16 bases respectively, with 17 bases between them. CDR3 DNA sequence: TGTGCCAGCAGCTTAGTTAGTGACAGCCCCACACATTTT. It specifies CASSLVSDSPTHF.

This chain links TRBV6-4 with TRBJ2-5; 7 bases agree with TRBD2. Germline-derived CDR1 and CDR2 are MRHNA and SNTAGT. With V trimmed by 5 bases and J by 6 bases, 12 bases remained unmatched. The CDR3 has 15 amino acids. The DNA of the CDR3 is TGTGCCAGCAGTCGCCCGGGACTAAGAAAGAAGACCCAGTACTTC. Encoded protein: CASSRPGLRKKTQYF.

The V call is TRBV5-4, the J call TRBJ2-1; D is possibly TRBD2 (5 bases). The CDR3 loop spans 17 amino acids. Per the germline V gene, CDR1 is SGHNT and CDR2 is YYREEE (reference sequence). The ends were cut back, 2 bases at V and 5 bases at J, with 20 bases in the middle. The chain's CDR3 is CASSFFTAARGDNEQFF. The CDR3 DNA reads as TGTGCCAGCAGCTTTTTCACCGCTGCCCGGGGAGACAATGAGCAGTTCTTC.

The chain couples TRBV27 to TRBJ2-3, with D hard to call. Germline loops: CDR1 MNHEY, CDR2 SMNVEV (reference sequence). The CDR3 runs to 15 residues. The V and J ends lost 1 base and 3 bases respectively, with 11 bases between them. DNA of the CDR3: TGTGCCAGCAGTTTATGGCAGGCGATTACAGATACGCAGTATTTT. It translates to CASSLWQAITDTQYF.

V is TRBV3-1 (or the pseudogene TRBV3-2) and J is TRBJ1-2; 8 bases agree with TRBD1. Per the germline V gene, CDR1 is LGHDT and CDR2 is YNNKEL (reference sequence). The V gene end was trimmed by 4 bases and the J gene end by 8 bases; junction bases not matched to a gene: 3. CDR3 length equals 12 residues. CDR3: CASSPQGAGYTF. CDR3 sequence (DNA): TGTGCCAGCAGCCCCCAGGGGGCAGGCTACACCTTC.

The chain has TRBV20-1 and TRBJ1-4; tentatively, D is TRBD1 (5 bases). The V gene's germline CDR1 is DFQATT and CDR2 SNEGSKA (reference sequence). Between the trimmed V and J ends, which lost 3 bases and 11 bases, there was a span of 19 bases. CDR3 length: 14 amino acids. CDR3 nucleotides: TGCAGTGCTAGTCCCCTGGAAAGGGGAGGGAAACTGTTTTTT. Translation: CSASPLERGGKLFF.

This chain connects TRBV11-1 to TRBJ2-7; D remains ambiguous. V lost 1 base, J lost 0 bases, and 10 bases lay in between. This CDR3 contains 15 residues. Germline lookup yields CDR1 SGHAT and CDR2 FQDESV (reference sequence). CDR3 sequence reads: CASSLGRLSSYEQYF. The CDR3 DNA reads TGTGCCAGCAGCTTAGGGAGATTGAGCTCCTACGAGCAGTACTTC.

The table lists this clone with a count of one. This chain uses TRBV30 with TRBJ2-3; the D gene is possibly TRBD2 (6 bases). V was cut by 5 bases and J by 2 bases, with 14 bases left in between. CDR1 and CDR2 (germline): GTSNPN, SVGIG (reference sequence). There are 14 residues in the CDR3. The CDR3 DNA reads as TGTGCCTGGGGCCCCGGAGGGTTCACAGATACGCAGTATTTT. Translating gives CAWGPGGFTDTQYF.

J is TRBJ2-2 and V is TRBV9; 8 bases are a match to TRBD1. The CDR3 is 15 amino acids. CDR1 and CDR2 from the germline V gene are SGDLS and YYNGEE. The V and J ends lost 3 bases and 1 base, in that order; junction bases with no gene match: 2. This CDR3 is CASSDGTGNTGELFF. Here the CDR3 DNA reads TGTGCCAGCAGCGATGGGACAGGGAACACCGGGGAGCTGTTTTTT.

The CDR3 DNA follows: TGTGCCAGCAGTCCGAGGACAGGGACCAAAAACATTCAGTACTTC. Its translation is CASSPRTGTKNIQYF. The chain recombines TRBV2 with TRBJ2-4; 8 nucleotides agree with TRBD1. The germline CDR1 and CDR2 sequences are SNHLY and FYNNEI. J gave up 2 bases and V 5 bases, and 5 bases lay outside the gene matches. The CDR3 totals 15 residues.

The J gene is TRBJ1-1, the V gene TRBV27, with a possible D match to TRBD1 (6 bases). V shed 8 bases and J shed 8 bases, with 21 bases lying between them. The CDR3 is 14 amino acids. Looked up from germline, CDR1 is MNHEY and CDR2 is SMNVEV (reference sequence). The chain's CDR3 is CASRWGATGNEAFF. CDR3 sequence (DNA): TGTGCCAGCCGCTGGGGAGCAACAGGGAACGAAGCTTTCTTT.

This clone was seen only once. V gene TRBV5-1 combines with J gene TRBJ2-3; 8 bases match TRBD2. The CDR3 runs 17 residues. The V and J ends lost 3 bases and 0 bases, in that order; junction bases with no gene match: 9. CDR1 SGHRS and CDR2 YFSETQ come from the germline V gene. In DNA, the CDR3 is TGCGCCAGCAGCTCACCCGACGTAGCGGGGAGCACAGATACGCAGTATTTT. It translates to CASSSPDVAGSTDTQYF.

This chain connects TRBV5-1 to TRBJ1-1; D perhaps matches TRBD1 (6 bases). The CDR3 consists of 15 residues. Germline CDR1 and CDR2: SGHRS and YFSETQ. Trimming removed 4 bases at V and 2 bases at J, with 15 bases between. The CDR3 spells CASSAGTTVNTEAFF. CDR3 DNA: TGCGCCAGCAGCGCCGGGACAACAGTTAACACTGAAGCTTTCTTT. Full variable domain (rest looked up from reference TRBV5-1 and TRBJ1-1): KAGVTQTPRYLIKTRGQQVTLSCSPISGHRSVSWYQQTPGQGLQFLFEYFSETQRNKGNFPGRFSGRQFSNSRSEMNVSTLELGDSALYLCASSAGTTVNTEAFFGQGTRLTVV.

The chain has TRBV10-3 and TRBJ2-6; 8 nucleotides line up with TRBD1. The CDR3 covers 18 residues. Germline-derived CDR1 and CDR2 are ENHRY and SYGVKD. With V trimmed by 0 bases and J by 0 bases, 4 bases remained unmatched. CDR3 loop: CAISESGQAVSGANVLTF. For the CDR3, the DNA is TGTGCCATCAGTGAGTCGGGACAGGCGGTCTCTGGGGCCAACGTCCTGACTTTC.

The chain links TRBV7-8 to TRBJ1-3; 8 bases agree with TRBD1. The germline V gene encodes CDR1 SGHVS and CDR2 FQNEAQ. Trimming at V came to 1 base and at J to 8 bases, leaving 4 bases not matched to a gene. The CDR3 sequence is 14 residues long. The CDR3 loop reads CASSLGTGRYTIYF. The CDR3 DNA sequence: TGTGCCAGCAGCTTAGGGACAGGGAGGTACACCATATATTTT.

The chain couples TRBV6-5 to TRBJ2-1, with 11 bases identical to TRBD1. CDR1 is MNHEY, CDR2 SVGAGI, per germline. V lost 6 bases to trimming and J lost 4 bases; unmatched junction nucleotides: 5. The CDR3 runs 15 residues. The CDR3 nucleotides are TGTGCCAGCAGGACCGGGACAGGGGGATACAATGAGCAGTTCTTC. It codes for CASRTGTGGYNEQFF.

J is TRBJ1-5 and V is TRBV30, with D hard to call. V was shortened by 3 bases and J by 3 bases, with 9 bases between the two germline ends. CDR3 length: 13 residues. The germline gives CDR1 GTSNPN, CDR2 SVGIG (reference sequence). The CDR3, as DNA: TGTGCCTGGAGGATGGGCCTCAATCAGCCCCAGCATTTT. Its protein is CAWRMGLNQPQHF.

V usage is TRBV28 and J usage is TRBJ2-5; possible D gene TRBD1, 5 bases. Germline values: CDR1 MDHEN, CDR2 SYDVKM. This CDR3 spans 13 amino acids. The V end was cut by 8 bases, the J end by 3 bases, with 13 bases between. CDR3 amino acids: CASGAVKKETQYF. CDR3 nucleotide sequence: TGTGCCAGCGGGGCAGTGAAGAAAGAGACCCAGTACTTC.

Comment on this clone: Because the CDR3's place on the DNA is in doubt, the DNA is left out and the CDR3 is given as listed by TCRdb. This chain connects TRBV6-5 to TRBJ1-2; no check of the table's D call, TRBD1, against the DNA was made. The CDR3 extends over 15 residues, inclusive of both ends. Germline-derived CDR1 and CDR2 are MNHEY and SVGAGI. CDR3: CASSTSTGDASGYTF.

This chain connects TRBV27 to TRBJ2-5; D uncertain. CDR3 length: 15 amino acids. Germline CDR1 reads MNHEY; CDR2 reads SMNVEV (reference sequence). Between the trimmed V and J ends, which lost 5 bases and 0 bases, there was a span of 13 bases. In DNA, the CDR3 is TGTGCCAGCAGTAAGTTGTCAGTGCACCAAGAGACCCAGTACTTC. Protein: CASSKLSVHQETQYF.

CDR3 sequence (DNA): TGCGCCAGCAGCTGGACAGGGGCCTCTAATGAAAAACTGTTTTTT. As protein: CASSWTGASNEKLFF. The chain has TRBV5-1 and TRBJ1-4; 9 positions agree with TRBD1. The CDR3 loop spans 15 amino acids. Germline V CDR1 and CDR2: SGHRS, YFSETQ. The V gene end was trimmed by 3 bases and the J gene end by 3 bases; junction bases not matched to a gene: 3.

The chain couples TRBV2 to TRBJ1-5; 9 nucleotides align to TRBD1. Germline V gives CDR1 SNHLY, CDR2 FYNNEI. This CDR3 is 14 amino acids long. The V and J ends lost 2 bases and 9 bases, in that order; junction bases with no gene match: 5. CDR3 loop: CASSENRGPRPQHF. DNA of the CDR3: TGTGCCAGCAGTGAAAACAGGGGGCCGCGGCCCCAGCATTTT.

The rearrangement links TRBV5-1 to TRBJ2-2, with 7 nucleotides matching TRBD2. V trimming: 2 bases; J trimming: 2 bases; junction bases outside the gene matches: 6. The CDR3 runs 16 residues. Germline values: CDR1 SGHRS, CDR2 YFSETQ. The CDR3 sequence: CASSFLASGNTGELFF. The CDR3 DNA sequence: TGCGCCAGCAGCTTCCTTGCTAGCGGAAACACCGGGGAGCTGTTTTTT.

V gene TRBV11-2 combines with J gene TRBJ1-6; the match to TRBD1 covers 8 bases. From germline, CDR1 is SGHAT and CDR2 FQNNGV. The CDR3 totals 17 residues. V dropped 5 bases and J dropped 0; count of bases not matched to a gene: 6. The CDR3 region is CASSMRDRSSYNSPLHF. The CDR3 DNA reads as TGTGCCAGCAGCATGCGGGACAGGAGCTCCTATAATTCACCCCTCCACTTT. Supplemented by reference TRBV11-2 and TRBJ1-6, the full variable domain reads EAGVAQSPRYKIIEKRQSVAFWCNPISGHATLYWYQQILGQGPKLLIQFQNNGVVDDSQLPKDRFSAERLKGVDSTLKIQPAKLEDSAVYLCASSMRDRSSYNSPLHFGNGTRLTVT.

The gene calls are TRBV4-2 and TRBJ1-1, with 8 bases fitting TRBD1. After removal of 0 bases from V and 10 bases from J, the junction contained 1 base not matched to a gene. Germline CDR1 is LGHNA and CDR2 is YNFKEQ. This CDR3 has 12 residues. The CDR3 DNA sequence: TGTGCCAGCAGCCAAGAAACAGGGGGAGCTTTCTTT. Translation gives CASSQETGGAFF.

This clone was observed a handful of times. The chain carries TRBV12-3 or TRBV12-4 and TRBJ2-1, with a tentative D call TRBD2 (7 bases). The V end lost 5 bases, the J end lost 10 bases, and 15 bases lay between the germline ends. The CDR3 sequence is 13 residues long. The CDR3 loop is CASSRLEGGEQFF. The CDR3 nucleotides are TGTGCCAGCAGTCGACTAGAGGGGGGGGAGCAGTTCTTC.

The CDR3 nucleotides are TGTGCCAGCAGCTTGGGGTACAGGGGGGACCTTAATGAAAAACTGTTTTTT. Translating gives CASSLGYRGDLNEKLFF. This chain links TRBV13 with TRBJ1-4, with 8 bases lining up with TRBD1. CDR1 is PRHDT and CDR2 is FYEKMQ in the germline V gene (reference sequence). V shed 3 bases, J shed 4 bases, and the junction held 10 bases outside the gene matches. This CDR3 region has 17 residues.

V is TRBV30 and J is TRBJ1-3; TRBD1 matches 9 bases. V trimming: 6 bases; J trimming: 4 bases; junction bases outside the gene matches: 7. Germline V gene sequence: CDR1 GTSNPN, CDR2 SVGIG (reference sequence). The CDR3 contains 14 residues. The CDR3 region is CACTQGASGNTIYF. The CDR3 DNA reads as TGTGCCTGTACACAGGGGGCCTCCGGAAACACCATATATTTT. Full variable domain (rest looked up from reference TRBV30 and TRBJ1-3): SQTIHQWPATLVQPVGSPLSLECTVEGTSNPNLYWYRQAAGRGLQLLFYSVGIGQISSEVPQNLSASRPQDRQFILSSKKLLLSDSGFYLCACTQGASGNTIYFGEGSWLTVV.

The chain employs TRBV3-1 (or the pseudogene TRBV3-2) and TRBJ2-2; TRBD1 matches at 9 bases. The CDR3 spans 15 residues. CDR1 LGHDT and CDR2 YNNKEL come from the germline V gene (reference sequence). The ends lost 6 bases at V and 8 bases at J; junction bases unmatched: 10. Written as DNA, the CDR3 is TGTGCCAGCAGTCGGGACAGGGATTTTAGGGGGGAGCTGTTTTTT. This encodes CASSRDRDFRGELFF.

The genes are TRBV5-1 and TRBJ1-2; possibly TRBD1 for D (6 bases). This CDR3 comprises 15 residues. CDR1 is SGHRS, CDR2 YFSETQ, per germline. The V end was cut by 1 base, the J end by 3 bases, with 13 bases between. The CDR3 DNA reads as TGCGCCAGCAGCTTGACAGGGAAACGCGACTATGGCTACACCTTC. Its protein product is CASSLTGKRDYGYTF.